This TCR beta chain comes out of a study of immunodeficiency (dated by TCRdb to the late 2010s). General notes on the study: Repertoire analysis was performed to search for VDJ recombination defects and oligoclonality.

Patients had fewer naive CD4 and especially CD8 T cells, with expanded effector memory subpopulations. Before TCR sequencing, CD3+CD4+ T cells were sorted out of fresh PBMCs. The study at large found these results: In entropy comparisons, n=3 (open circles) was shown for patients versus healthy controls, and a thymic development effect was only suggested as possible. Severe oligoclonality, as judged by top-100 and total clonotype frequencies, was observed in patient CD8+ T cells but not in patient CD4+ T cells. Between patients and controls, productive entropy and V-J pairing of CD4+ T cells looked similar.

In the case of this clone: There is no known antigen for this receptor. Base qualities were left out, and no much larger clone turns up one base away.

The germline V gene (reference sequence) supplies CDR1 LNHDA and CDR2 SQIVND. Trimming accounts for 7 bases at V and 2 bases at J, while the number of junction bases matched to no gene is 14. The CDR3 covers 17 residues, taking in both the cysteine and the phenylalanine. The kept DNA is CDR3 alone, 51 bases in frame from the first base. After extraction using the QIAamp DNA Blood Mini Kit, genomic DNA was sent off for immunoSEQ repertoire analysis. A standard quantity of genomic DNA template was used for amplification of CDR3 regions by multiplex PCR. An Illumina platform was used to sequence the PCR products. On the authors' methods: Sequences were aligned to a reference, with V, D and J gene definitions taken from IMGT. To get rid of PCR and sequencing errors, closely related sequences were merged using a nearest-neighbor clustering algorithm. V, D and J usage was analyzed in productive unique and total sequences using ImmunoSEQ Analyzer tools and R version 3.6.1. In TCRdb, the immuneACCESS table is reduced to in-frame sequences with V and J assigned. These tables do not hold every clone; where another copy was compared, an unresolved V gene accounts for under half, and the others remain unexplained. The DNA gave D and trimming, while V, J and clone size come from that table. The sample table records 2,000 to 3,000 clones; around 90% of these occur just once. The ten most abundant clones make up around 8% of the sample.

The clonotype was recovered from a girl under 18 with POLD1 deficiency. This chain joins TRBV19 to TRBJ1-5; 7 bases in between match TRBD1. The specimen sequenced was CD4+ T cells from blood. The nucleotides read TGTGCCAGTACTAACAGAAGGGGGCGCCTTGGCAATCAGCCCCAGCATTTT. Translation gives CASTNRRGRLGNQPQHF.